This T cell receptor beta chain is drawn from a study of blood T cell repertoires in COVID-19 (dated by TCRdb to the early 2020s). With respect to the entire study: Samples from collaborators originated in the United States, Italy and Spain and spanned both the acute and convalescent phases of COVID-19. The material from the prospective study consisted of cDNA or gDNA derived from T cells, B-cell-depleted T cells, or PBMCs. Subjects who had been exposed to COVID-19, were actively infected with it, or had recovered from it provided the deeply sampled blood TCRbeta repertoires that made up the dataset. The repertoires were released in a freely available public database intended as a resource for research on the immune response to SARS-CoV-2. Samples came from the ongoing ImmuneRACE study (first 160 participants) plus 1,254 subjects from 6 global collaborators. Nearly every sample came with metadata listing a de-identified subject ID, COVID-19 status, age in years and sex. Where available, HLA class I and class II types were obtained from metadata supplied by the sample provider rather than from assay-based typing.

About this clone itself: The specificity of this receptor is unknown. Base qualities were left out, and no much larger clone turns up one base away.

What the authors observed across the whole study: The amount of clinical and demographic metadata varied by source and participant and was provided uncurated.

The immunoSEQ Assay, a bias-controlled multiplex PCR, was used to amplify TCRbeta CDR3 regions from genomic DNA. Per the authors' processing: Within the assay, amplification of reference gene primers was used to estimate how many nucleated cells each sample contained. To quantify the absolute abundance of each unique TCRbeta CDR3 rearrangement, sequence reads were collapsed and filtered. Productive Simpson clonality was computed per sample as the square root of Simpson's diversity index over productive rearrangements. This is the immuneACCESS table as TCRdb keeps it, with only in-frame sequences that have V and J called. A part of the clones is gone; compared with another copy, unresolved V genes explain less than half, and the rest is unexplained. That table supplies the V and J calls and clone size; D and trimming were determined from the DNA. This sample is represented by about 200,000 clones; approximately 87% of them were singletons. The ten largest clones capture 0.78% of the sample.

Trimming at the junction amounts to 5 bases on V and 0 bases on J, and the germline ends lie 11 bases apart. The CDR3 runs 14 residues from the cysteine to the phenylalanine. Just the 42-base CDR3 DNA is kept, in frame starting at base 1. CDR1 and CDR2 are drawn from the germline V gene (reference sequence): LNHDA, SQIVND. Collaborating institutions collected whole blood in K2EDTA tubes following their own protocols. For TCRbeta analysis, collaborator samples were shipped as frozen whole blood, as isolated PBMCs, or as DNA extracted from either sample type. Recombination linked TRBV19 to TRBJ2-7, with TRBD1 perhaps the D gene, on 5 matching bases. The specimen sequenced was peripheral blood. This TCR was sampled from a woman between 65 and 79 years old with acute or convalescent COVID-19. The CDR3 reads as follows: CASSHQTDSYEQYF. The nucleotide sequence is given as TGTGCCAGTAGTCATCAGACAGACTCCTACGAGCAGTACTTC.